One TCR beta chain is described in this entry. This entry comes from a study of blood T cell repertoires in COVID-19. Clones were sequenced by immunoSEQ multiplex PCR, and TCRdb holds only the in-frame ones, with some missing. Of 90,000 or so clones in the sample, around 89% are singletons; the top ten hold more than 3.5%. The germline CDR1 and CDR2 sequences are SGHVS and FQNEAQ. Trimming cost V 0 bases and J 4 bases; bases outside gene matches: 3. This CDR3 region has 15 residues. This receptor was taken from a woman over 75 with active or convalescent COVID-19. V usage is TRBV7-8 and J usage is TRBJ2-7, with 10 bases fitting TRBD1. Sequencing used peripheral blood. The CDR3 DNA reads TGTGCCAGCAGCTTAGCCGGGACAGGGGTTTACGAGCAGTACTTC. Encoded protein: CASSLAGTGVYEQYF.